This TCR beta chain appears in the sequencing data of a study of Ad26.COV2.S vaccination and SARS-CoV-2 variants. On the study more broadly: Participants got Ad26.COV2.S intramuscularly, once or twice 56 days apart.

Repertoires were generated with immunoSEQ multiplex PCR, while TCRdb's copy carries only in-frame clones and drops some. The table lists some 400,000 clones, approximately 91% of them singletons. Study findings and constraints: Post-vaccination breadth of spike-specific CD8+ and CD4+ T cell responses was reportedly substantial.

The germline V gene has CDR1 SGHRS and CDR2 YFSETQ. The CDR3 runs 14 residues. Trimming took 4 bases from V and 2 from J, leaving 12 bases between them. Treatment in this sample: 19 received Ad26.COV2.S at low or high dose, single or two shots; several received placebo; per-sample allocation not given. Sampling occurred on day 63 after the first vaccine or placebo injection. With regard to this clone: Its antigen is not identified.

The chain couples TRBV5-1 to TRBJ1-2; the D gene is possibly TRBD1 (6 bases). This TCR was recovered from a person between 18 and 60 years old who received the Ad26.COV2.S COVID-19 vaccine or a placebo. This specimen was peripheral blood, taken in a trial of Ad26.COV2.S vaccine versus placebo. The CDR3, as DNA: TGCGCCAGCAGCCCAGGACAGTGGAACTATGGCTACACCTTC. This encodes CASSPGQWNYGYTF.